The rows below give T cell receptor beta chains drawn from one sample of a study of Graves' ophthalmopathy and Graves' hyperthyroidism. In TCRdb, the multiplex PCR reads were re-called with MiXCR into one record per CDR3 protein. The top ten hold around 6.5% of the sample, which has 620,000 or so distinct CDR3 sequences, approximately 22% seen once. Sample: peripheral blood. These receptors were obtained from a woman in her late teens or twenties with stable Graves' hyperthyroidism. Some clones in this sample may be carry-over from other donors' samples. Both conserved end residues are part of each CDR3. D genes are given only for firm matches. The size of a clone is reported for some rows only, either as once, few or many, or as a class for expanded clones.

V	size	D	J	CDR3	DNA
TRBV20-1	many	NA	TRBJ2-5	CSVRVDKEQATQYF	TGCAGTGTCAGAGTCGACAAGGAACAAGCGACCCAGTACTTC
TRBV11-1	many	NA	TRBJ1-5	CASSASARSGPQPQHF	TGTGCCAGCAGCGCGAGCGCCCGGTCAGGGCCTCAGCCCCAGCATTTT
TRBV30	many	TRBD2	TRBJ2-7	CAWSRGLARDEQYF	TGTGCCTGGAGTAGAGGACTAGCGAGGGACGAGCAGTACTTC
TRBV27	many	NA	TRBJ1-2	CATSDADRLYGYTF	TGTGCCACCTCAGACGCAGACAGACTCTATGGCTACACCTTC
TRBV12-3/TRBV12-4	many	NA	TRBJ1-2	CASSFSPTNYGYTF	TGTGCCAGCAGTTTTAGCCCGACTAACTATGGCTACACCTTC
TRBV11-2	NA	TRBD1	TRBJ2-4	CASSLASGQGENIQYF	TGTGCCAGCAGCTTAGCTAGTGGACAGGGGGAAAACATTCAGTACTTC
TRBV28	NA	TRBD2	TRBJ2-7	CASSSPFTSGSRYEQYF	TGTGCCAGCAGTTCCCCGTTTACTAGCGGGAGCAGGTACGAGCAGTACTTC
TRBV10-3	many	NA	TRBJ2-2	CAISEGQRVGTGELFF	TGTGCCATCAGTGAAGGACAGAGGGTTGGGACCGGGGAGCTGTTTTTT
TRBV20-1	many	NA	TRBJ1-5	CSAPDSGNQPQHF	TGCAGTGCCCCGGACAGCGGCAATCAGCCCCAGCATTTT
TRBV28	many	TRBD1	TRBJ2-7	CASSPPAGQAYYEQYF	TGTGCCAGCAGCCCCCCGGCCGGACAGGCCTACTACGAGCAGTACTTC
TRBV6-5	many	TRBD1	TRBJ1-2	CASSYSFGTGKNYGYTF	TGTGCCAGCAGTTACTCGTTCGGGACAGGGAAAAACTATGGCTACACCTTC
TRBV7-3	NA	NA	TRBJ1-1	CASSLGPRTEAFF	TGTGCCAGCAGCTTAGGCCCCCGGACTGAAGCTTTCTTT
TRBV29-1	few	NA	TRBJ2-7	CSAGGTDRAEQYF	TGCAGCGCTGGAGGGACAGACCGTGCGGAGCAGTACTTC
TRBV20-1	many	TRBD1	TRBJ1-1	CSARDPRGGGGSFF	TGCAGTGCTAGAGACCCCCGCGGGGGAGGGGGCAGTTTCTTT
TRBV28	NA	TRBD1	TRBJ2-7	CASRAGTGFIHEQYF	TGTGCCAGCAGGGCCGGGACAGGGTTTATACACGAGCAGTACTTC
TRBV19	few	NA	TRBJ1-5	CASSIPTGNQPQHF	TGTGCCAGTAGTATTCCTACAGGGAATCAGCCCCAGCATTTT
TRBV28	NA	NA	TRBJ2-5	CASSPPVGAGLGLGETQYF	TGTGCCAGCAGCCCCCCTGTCGGGGCGGGTCTAGGGTTGGGAGAGACCCAGTACTTC
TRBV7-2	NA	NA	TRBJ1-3	CASSLTGGAGTDTIYF	TGTGCCAGCAGCCTAACGGGGGGAGCTGGAACGGACACCATATATTTT
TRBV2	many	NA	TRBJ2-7	CASSEGGFEQYF	TGTGCCAGCAGCGAGGGGGGGTTCGAGCAGTACTTC
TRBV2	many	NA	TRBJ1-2	CASSASPGLGVDGYTF	TGTGCCAGCAGTGCCTCACCGGGACTAGGGGTTGATGGCTACACCTTC
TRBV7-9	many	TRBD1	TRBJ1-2	CASSPGGTYTF	TGTGCCAGCAGCCCAGGGGGAACTTACACCTTC
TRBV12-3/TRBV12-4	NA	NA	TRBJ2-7	CASSPSGDLQYF	TGTGCCAGCAGTCCCTCGGGGGATCTGCAGTACTTC
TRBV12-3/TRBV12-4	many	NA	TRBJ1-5	CASSGGLGQPQHF	TGTGCCAGCAGTGGAGGGCTGGGGCAGCCCCAGCATTTT
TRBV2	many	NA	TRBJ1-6	CASSDFRRDNSPLHF	TGTGCCAGCAGTGATTTTCGGCGGGATAATTCACCCCTCCACTTT
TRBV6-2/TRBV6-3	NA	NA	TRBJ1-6	CASSYFDTVNSPLHF	TGTGCCAGCAGTTACTTCGACACCGTGAATTCACCCCTCCACTTT
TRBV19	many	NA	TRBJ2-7	CASSIGGRGNEQYF	TGTGCCAGTAGTATAGGGGGCCGGGGTAACGAGCAGTACTTC
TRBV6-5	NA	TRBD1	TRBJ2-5	CASSYWDRQETQYF	TGTGCCAGCAGTTACTGGGACAGACAAGAGACCCAGTACTTC
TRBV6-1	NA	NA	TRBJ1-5	CASMEAGRNQPQHF	TGTGCCAGCATGGAGGCAGGGCGTAATCAGCCCCAGCATTTT
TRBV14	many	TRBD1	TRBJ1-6	CASSRNPGTDNSPLHF	TGTGCCAGCAGCCGCAACCCCGGGACAGATAATTCACCCCTCCACTTT
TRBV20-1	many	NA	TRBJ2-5	CSARGPTYQETQYF	TGCAGTGCTAGAGGCCCGACCTACCAAGAGACCCAGTACTTC
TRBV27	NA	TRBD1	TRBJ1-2	CASSISTGGSYGYTF	TGTGCCAGCAGTATCTCGACAGGGGGCAGTTATGGCTACACCTTC
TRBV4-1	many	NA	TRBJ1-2	CASSQDWEGLTYGYTF	TGCGCCAGCAGCCAAGATTGGGAGGGGCTCACCTATGGCTACACCTTC
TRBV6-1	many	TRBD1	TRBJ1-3	CASTLSPGQGVNTIYF	TGTGCCAGCACCCTAAGTCCGGGACAGGGTGTAAACACCATATATTTT
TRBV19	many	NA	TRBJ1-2	CAAGFIPGYTF	TGTGCCGCGGGGTTTATTCCGGGCTACACCTTC
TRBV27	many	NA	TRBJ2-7	CASSLGGRRYF	TGTGCCAGCAGTTTAGGGGGCAGGCGGTACTTC
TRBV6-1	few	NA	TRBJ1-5	CASKGLTSNQPQHF	TGTGCCAGCAAGGGGCTGACTAGCAATCAGCCCCAGCATTTT
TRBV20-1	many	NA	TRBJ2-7	CSAERGSGSSYEQYF	TGCAGTGCGGAAAGAGGTTCGGGGAGCTCCTACGAGCAGTACTTC
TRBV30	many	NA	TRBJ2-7	CAWGNKNSYEQYF	TGTGCCTGGGGCAACAAGAACTCCTACGAGCAGTACTTC
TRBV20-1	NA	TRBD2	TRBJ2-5	CSAITGTSQSETQYF	TGCAGTGCTATCACCGGGACTAGCCAATCGGAGACCCAGTACTTC
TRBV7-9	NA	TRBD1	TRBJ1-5	CASSLTGEGQPQHF	TGTGCCAGCAGCCTAACAGGGGAAGGTCAGCCCCAGCATTTT
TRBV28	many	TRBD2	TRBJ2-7	CASSSHPLTSGDYEQYF	TGTGCCAGCAGTTCCCACCCCTTGACTAGCGGGGACTACGAGCAGTACTTC
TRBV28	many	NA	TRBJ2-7	CASSSVAYEQYF	TGTGCCAGCAGTAGCGTCGCCTACGAGCAGTACTTC
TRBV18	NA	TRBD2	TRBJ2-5	CASSPSGERGTQYF	TGTGCCAGCTCACCCAGCGGGGAGAGGGGGACCCAGTACTTC
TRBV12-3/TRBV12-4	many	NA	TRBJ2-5	CASASYQETQYF	TGTGCCAGCGCCTCATACCAAGAGACCCAGTACTTC
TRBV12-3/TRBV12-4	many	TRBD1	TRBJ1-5	CASRPGQGARQPQHF	TGTGCCAGCAGGCCGGGACAGGGGGCACGACAGCCCCAGCATTTT
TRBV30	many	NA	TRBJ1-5	CAWSFTARNQPQHF	TGTGCCTGGAGTTTCACGGCACGTAATCAGCCCCAGCATTTT
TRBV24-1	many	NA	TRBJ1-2	CATRGGGGGYTF	TGTGCCACCAGAGGCGGGGGCGGTGGCTACACCTTC
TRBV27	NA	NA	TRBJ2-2	CASKLSGSSSGELFF	TGTGCCAGCAAGTTGTCAGGGTCGTCTTCCGGGGAGCTGTTTTTT
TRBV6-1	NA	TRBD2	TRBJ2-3	CASSGGGGDTQYF	TGTGCCAGCAGTGGCGGCGGGGGAGATACGCAGTATTTT
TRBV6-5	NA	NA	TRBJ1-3	CASSSDNTIYF	TGTGCCAGCAGTTCGGATAACACCATATATTTT
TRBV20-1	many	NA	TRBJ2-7	CSATLGGNYEQYF	TGCAGTGCTACCCTAGGAGGCAACTACGAGCAGTACTTC
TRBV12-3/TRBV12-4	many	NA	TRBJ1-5	CASSFPTLDQPQHF	TGTGCCAGCAGTTTCCCCACCCTTGATCAGCCCCAGCATTTT
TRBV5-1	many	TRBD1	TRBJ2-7	CASKRTGTYEQYF	TGCGCCAGCAAGCGGACAGGAACCTACGAGCAGTACTTC
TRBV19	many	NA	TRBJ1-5	CASIQRYESYSNQPQHF	TGTGCCAGTATCCAACGGTACGAATCCTATAGCAATCAGCCCCAGCATTTT
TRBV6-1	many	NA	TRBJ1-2	CASTSQGHGYTF	TGTGCCAGCACCTCACAGGGTCATGGCTACACCTTC
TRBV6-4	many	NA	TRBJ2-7	CASTTPPGVGGSGDEQYF	TGTGCCAGCACCACCCCACCCGGGGTAGGGGGATCAGGCGACGAGCAGTACTTC
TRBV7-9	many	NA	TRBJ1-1	CASSLVGVLEAFF	TGTGCCAGCAGCTTAGTCGGAGTCTTGGAAGCTTTCTTT
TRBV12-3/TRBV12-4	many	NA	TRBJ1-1	CASTMNTEAFF	TGTGCCAGCACCATGAACACTGAAGCTTTCTTT
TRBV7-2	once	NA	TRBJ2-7	CATSGEGGFGYEQYF	TGTGCTACCAGTGGGGAGGGGGGGTTCGGCTACGAGCAGTACTTC